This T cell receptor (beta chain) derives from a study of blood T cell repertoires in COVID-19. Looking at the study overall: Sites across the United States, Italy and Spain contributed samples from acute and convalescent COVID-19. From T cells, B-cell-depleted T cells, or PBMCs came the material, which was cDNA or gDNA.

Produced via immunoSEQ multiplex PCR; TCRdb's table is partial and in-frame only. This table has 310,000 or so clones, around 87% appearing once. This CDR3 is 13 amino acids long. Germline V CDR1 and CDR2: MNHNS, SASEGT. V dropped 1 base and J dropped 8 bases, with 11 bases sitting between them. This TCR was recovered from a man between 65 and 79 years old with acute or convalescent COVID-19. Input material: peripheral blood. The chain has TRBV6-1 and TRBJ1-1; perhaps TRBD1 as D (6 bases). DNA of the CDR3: TGTGCCAGCAGTGAAGGGGGGCAGGGGGAAGCTTTCTTT. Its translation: CASSEGGQGEAFF.